The next 31 T cell receptor beta chains were all read from a single sample in a study of cytomegalovirus exposure and HLA in healthy donors (dated by TCRdb to about 2017). The library was produced with the immunoSEQ multiplex PCR assay. A mixture of 60 forward primers for TCR Vbeta segments and 13 reverse primers for TCR Jbeta segments was used in the multiplex PCR. The table was pulled from immuneACCESS by TCRdb, which kept in-frame rearrangements only. Such tables lose some clones; where checked, under half of the loss comes from unresolved V genes, and the rest has no known cause. The sample table records under 250,000 clones; over 60% of these occur just once. The top ten constitute 1.5% to 2% of the sample. The sequencing input was PBMCs. These receptors all come from a male donor in good health and CMV-seronegative.

This clone came up once. The chain joins TRBV6-4 to TRBJ1-1; D might be TRBD1 (5 bases). The CDR3 spans 12 residues. CDR1 and CDR2 from the germline V gene are MRHNA and SNTAGT. Trimming removed 5 bases at V and 5 bases at J, with 9 bases between. The CDR3 loop is CASSYKGTEAFF. In DNA, the CDR3 is TGTGCCAGCAGTTACAAGGGGACTGAAGCTTTCTTT.

The rearrangement uses TRBV19 and TRBJ2-3; weak D call: TRBD2 (5 bases). Trimming stripped 3 bases from V and 2 bases from J, with 24 bases between. Germline CDR1 LNHDA, CDR2 SQIVND (reference sequence). CDR3 size: 19 residues. The CDR3 bases are TGTGCCAGTAGTATCTACACCGGAGGTTTTCCAAGTCACACAGATACGCAGTATTTT. Amino acid sequence: CASSIYTGGFPSHTDTQYF.

This clone was observed a handful of times. J is TRBJ2-2 and V is TRBV6-5; D is perhaps TRBD1 (6 bases). The germline gives CDR1 MNHEY, CDR2 SVGAGI. This CDR3 comprises 13 residues. Trimming stripped 6 bases from V and 3 bases from J, with 8 bases between. CDR3 sequence: CASRQGYTGELFF. The CDR3 DNA is TGTGCCAGCAGACAGGGTTACACCGGGGAGCTGTTTTTT.

This clone was observed a few times. The rearrangement uses TRBV28 and TRBJ1-1; D unclear. V gave up 2 bases and J gave up 5 bases, with 12 bases separating them. This CDR3 comprises 14 residues. Germline V gene data show CDR1 as MDHEN and CDR2 as SYDVKM. CDR3 nucleotide sequence: TGTGCCAGCAGTTTAATTTTGGGAGGGACTGAAGCTTTCTTT. This encodes CASSLILGGTEAFF.

This clone was seen only once. V usage is TRBV7-9 and J usage is TRBJ1-1; D unresolved. CDR3 length equals 15 residues. Germline loops: CDR1 SEHNR, CDR2 FQNEAQ (reference sequence). The V end was cut by 5 bases, the J end by 1 base, with 14 bases between. CDR3 DNA sequence: TGTGCCAGCAGCGCCCCGCGTGGCGGGAACACTGAAGCTTTCTTT. This codes for CASSAPRGGNTEAFF. The complete variable domain, with remaining parts taken from reference TRBV7-9 and TRBJ1-1, reads DTGVSQNPRHKITKRGQNVTFRCDPISEHNRLYWYRQTLGQGPEFLTYFQNEAQLEKSRLLSDRFSAERPKGSFSTLEIQRTEQGDSAMYLCASSAPRGGNTEAFFGQGTRLTVV.

This sequence joins TRBV28 and TRBJ1-5; 9 bases line up with TRBD1. Germline CDR1 and CDR2: MDHEN and SYDVKM. The CDR3 runs to 14 residues. Trimming at V came to 4 bases and at J to 5 bases, leaving 3 bases not matched to a gene. The CDR3 here is CASSSWTGDQPQHF. The CDR3, as DNA: TGTGCCAGCAGTTCCTGGACAGGGGATCAGCCCCAGCATTTT. Supplemented by reference TRBV28 and TRBJ1-5, the full variable domain reads DVKVTQSSRYLVKRTGEKVFLECVQDMDHENMFWYRQDPGLGLRLIYFSYDVKMKEKGDIPEGYSVSREKKERFSLILESASTNQTSMYLCASSSWTGDQPQHFGDGTRLSIL.

The genes are TRBV15 and TRBJ1-5, with D perhaps matching TRBD1 (5 bases). The germline V gene encodes CDR1 LNHNV and CDR2 YYDKDF (reference sequence). This CDR3 comprises 16 residues. The V gene lost 0 bases and the J gene lost 5 bases, with 14 bases spanning the gap. CDR3 sequence reads: CATSRDKGEGDQPQHF. The DNA of the CDR3 is TGTGCCACCAGCAGAGATAAAGGAGAAGGGGATCAGCCCCAGCATTTT.

This clone was recorded a few times. The chain has TRBV5-1 and TRBJ2-1; tentative D call: TRBD2 (6 bases). This CDR3 region has 14 residues. In germline, CDR1 is SGHRS, CDR2 YFSETQ. Trimming pared 2 bases from V and 8 bases from J, leaving 14 bases between. Here the CDR3 reads CASSFGTSGDEQFF. CDR3 in DNA: TGCGCCAGCAGCTTCGGGACCTCGGGGGATGAGCAGTTCTTC.

The V and J genes are TRBV5-6 and TRBJ2-1; D not certain. Looked up from germline, CDR1 is SGHDT and CDR2 is YYEEEE. The V and J ends lost 1 base and 4 bases respectively, with 15 bases between them. The CDR3 is 16 amino acids. The CDR3 DNA reads as TGTGCCAGCAGCTTGACCGTATTAGCCGCTTACAATGAGCAGTTCTTC. Amino acids: CASSLTVLAAYNEQFF.

The V and J genes are TRBV23-1 and TRBJ2-3, with 7 bases that match TRBD1. TRBV23-1 is classed as an ORF, of uncertain function. CDR3 length equals 16 residues. V trimming: 2 bases; J trimming: 2 bases; junction bases outside the gene matches: 7. Here the CDR3 DNA reads TGCGCCAGCAGTCAAACGGGACAGAACCACACAGATACGCAGTATTTT. It encodes CASSQTGQNHTDTQYF.

This clone was seen only once. The chain links TRBV4-1 to TRBJ2-5; a possible D gene is TRBD1 (5 bases). Germline assignment: CDR1 MGHRA and CDR2 YSYEKL. CDR3 length: 13 amino acids. V was trimmed by 4 bases and J by 5 bases, leaving 11 bases between them. CDR3 bases: TGCGCCAGCAGCCCCCCAGGGAAGGAGACCCAGTACTTC. It specifies CASSPPGKETQYF.

This clone was seen only a few times. V gene TRBV5-8 combines with J gene TRBJ1-2; 8 nucleotides match TRBD1. V dropped 4 bases and J dropped 6; count of bases not matched to a gene: 14. Germline V gene sequence: CDR1 SGHTS, CDR2 YDEGEE. This CDR3 spans 16 amino acids. The CDR3 is CASSRPGTGYVDGYTF. In DNA, the CDR3 is TGTGCCAGCAGCAGACCCGGGACAGGATATGTTGATGGCTACACCTTC.

The rearrangement links TRBV2 to TRBJ1-3; 10 bases fit TRBD1. Looked up from germline, CDR1 is SNHLY and CDR2 is FYNNEI. J was trimmed by 0 bases and V by 8 bases; bases with no gene match: 13. The CDR3 is made up of 18 amino acids. CDR3 sequence (DNA): TGTGCCAGCGCCGGGGACAGGGGCCCCTTTTCCTCTGGAAACACCATATATTTT. Amino acid sequence: CASAGDRGPFSSGNTIYF.

The chain employs TRBV15 and TRBJ1-4; TRBD1 agrees at 9 bases. V was clipped by 1 base and J by 8 bases; unmatched bases: 5. CDR1 is LNHNV, CDR2 YYDKDF, per germline (reference sequence). CDR3 length: 15 residues. CDR3 protein: CATSRGGTGMEKLFF. CDR3 in DNA: TGTGCCACCAGCAGAGGGGGGACAGGGATGGAAAAACTGTTTTTT.

This chain joins TRBV28 and TRBJ2-2, with TRBD2 matching over 9 bases. J gave up 1 base and V 5 bases, and 2 bases lay outside the gene matches. CDR1 is MDHEN and CDR2 is SYDVKM in the germline V gene. The CDR3 loop spans 15 amino acids. CDR3 DNA sequence: TGTGCCAGCAGTCTAGCGGGGATGAACACCGGGGAGCTGTTTTTT. It yields the protein CASSLAGMNTGELFF. The whole variable domain, filled in from reference TRBV28 and TRBJ2-2, reads DVKVTQSSRYLVKRTGEKVFLECVQDMDHENMFWYRQDPGLGLRLIYFSYDVKMKEKGDIPEGYSVSREKKERFSLILESASTNQTSMYLCASSLAGMNTGELFFGEGSRLTVL.

There are a few counts of this clone. The chain employs TRBV5-4 and TRBJ1-1; D possibly corresponds to TRBD1 (6 bases). This CDR3 comprises 14 residues. The germline V gene has CDR1 SGHNT and CDR2 YYREEE (reference sequence). Trimming stripped 4 bases from V and 5 bases from J, with 15 bases between. As DNA, the CDR3 is TGTGCCAGCAGCGGAGCAGGGGTAGGAACTGAAGCTTTCTTT. It codes for CASSGAGVGTEAFF.

The V call is TRBV30, the J call TRBJ2-1; 8 bases match TRBD2. Germline V gives CDR1 GTSNPN, CDR2 SVGIG (reference sequence). V lost 0 bases to trimming and J lost 6 bases; unmatched junction nucleotides: 7. The CDR3 spans 15 residues. The CDR3 spells CAWSVDGGAVNEQFF. In DNA, the CDR3 is TGTGCCTGGAGTGTAGACGGGGGGGCTGTCAATGAGCAGTTCTTC.

The V gene is TRBV6-1, the J gene TRBJ1-5; no clear D. The V gene lost 2 bases and the J gene lost 4 bases, with 21 bases spanning the gap. The CDR3 consists of 18 residues. The germline CDR1 and CDR2 sequences are MNHNS and SASEGT. CDR3 region: CASSEFGRLKSGNQPQHF. The CDR3 nucleotides are TGTGCCAGCAGTGAATTTGGGAGACTCAAGTCAGGAAATCAGCCCCAGCATTTT.

The genes are TRBV6-5 and TRBJ2-7, with D possibly being TRBD2 (6 bases). V lost 6 bases and J lost 9, with 18 bases in between. Germline V gives CDR1 MNHEY, CDR2 SVGAGI. The CDR3 spans 13 residues. DNA for the CDR3: TGTGCCAGCAGCTCCCGGGGGACGTATGGGCAGTACTTC. This sequence encodes CASSSRGTYGQYF.

The chain couples TRBV30 to TRBJ2-7; D is unclear. Germline V gene lookup returns CDR1 GTSNPN and CDR2 SVGIG (reference sequence). V dropped 4 bases and J dropped 5 bases, with 15 bases sitting between them. The CDR3 extends over 13 amino acids. CDR3 DNA sequence: TGTGCCTGGAATGGCGGCGGCGCCCACGAGCAGTACTTC. It encodes CAWNGGGAHEQYF.

The chain carries TRBV20-1 and TRBJ1-2; D gene ambiguous. Trimming removed 7 bases from V and 7 bases from J, with 13 bases in between. From germline, CDR1 is DFQATT and CDR2 SNEGSKA (reference sequence). The CDR3 extends over 11 amino acids. CDR3 sequence: CSGETAPGYTF. As DNA, the CDR3 is TGCAGTGGTGAGACTGCGCCTGGCTACACCTTC.

The chain carries TRBV27 and TRBJ2-3; 10 bases agree with TRBD1. The CDR3 length is 14 residues. Trimming took 6 bases from V and 5 from J; bases not matched to a gene: 5. The germline V gene encodes CDR1 MNHEY and CDR2 SMNVEV (reference sequence). The CDR3 region has the DNA TGTGCCAGCAGCCGGGACAGGGGAGAAGATACGCAGTATTTT. This translates into CASSRDRGEDTQYF.

The genes are TRBV10-3 and TRBJ2-5; 7 nucleotides align to TRBD2. The V gene's germline CDR1 is ENHRY and CDR2 SYGVKD. The V segment lost 3 bases and the J segment 2 bases; nucleotides outside the gene matches: 9. This CDR3 spans 16 amino acids. The CDR3 DNA is TGTGCCATCAGTGAAAAAACGGGACTACTTCAAGAGACCCAGTACTTC. Residues: CAISEKTGLLQETQYF.

The rearrangement joins TRBV5-8 to TRBJ1-5, with D possibly TRBD1 on 5 matching bases. Trimming shortened V by 2 bases and J by 5 bases, and 14 bases separated the two germline ends. CDR1 SGHTS and CDR2 YDEGEE come from the germline V gene. There are 15 residues in the CDR3. CDR3 in amino acids: CASSFPGVSDQPQHF. The CDR3 nucleotides are TGTGCCAGCAGCTTTCCGGGGGTGTCTGATCAGCCCCAGCATTTT.

The chain couples TRBV6-4 to TRBJ1-2, with 8 bases matching TRBD1. The CDR3 loop spans 13 amino acids. Germline V gives CDR1 MRHNA, CDR2 SNTAGT. With V trimmed by 2 bases and J by 4 bases, 0 bases remained unmatched. The CDR3 sequence: CASSDGQGYGYTF. The CDR3 nucleotides read TGTGCCAGCAGTGACGGACAGGGCTATGGCTACACCTTC.

This clone was counted once. The J gene is TRBJ2-2, the V gene TRBV5-5, with D perhaps matching TRBD1 (5 bases). CDR3 length: 15 residues. The ends were cut back, 0 bases at V and 1 base at J, with 7 bases in the middle. Germline CDR1 and CDR2: SGHKS and YYEKEE (reference sequence). The CDR3 loop is CASSLGDRNTGELFF. The CDR3 region has the DNA TGTGCCAGCAGCTTGGGAGACAGGAACACCGGGGAGCTGTTTTTT.

This chain connects TRBV5-1 to TRBJ2-1; 8 bases line up with TRBD2. This CDR3 spans 15 amino acids. CDR1 is SGHRS and CDR2 is YFSETQ in the germline V gene. Trimming took 1 base from V and 4 from J; bases not matched to a gene: 4. CDR3 nucleotide sequence: TGCGCCAGCAGCTTGACGGGGGGGCCTTACAATGAGCAGTTCTTC. It encodes CASSLTGGPYNEQFF.

The V and J genes are TRBV4-1 and TRBJ1-4; 9 nucleotides agree with TRBD1. Germline CDR1 reads MGHRA; CDR2 reads YSYEKL. This CDR3 has 15 residues. Trimming cost V 3 bases and J 12 bases; bases outside gene matches: 11. The CDR3 DNA sequence: TGCGCCAGCAGCCATTCGGACAGGGGACTAGTTGAACTGTTTTTT. The encoded protein is CASSHSDRGLVELFF.

J is TRBJ2-1 and V is TRBV5-1; D is possibly TRBD1 (5 bases). V was cut by 0 bases and J by 6 bases, with 10 bases left in between. Germline CDR1 is SGHRS and CDR2 is YFSETQ. This CDR3 spans 14 amino acids. The CDR3 DNA sequence: TGCGCCAGCAGCTTGGTAGGGGCGGTCAATGAGCAGTTCTTC. Translating it yields CASSLVGAVNEQFF. Using reference TRBV5-1 and TRBJ2-1 for the parts outside the CDR3, the full variable domain is KAGVTQTPRYLIKTRGQQVTLSCSPISGHRSVSWYQQTPGQGLQFLFEYFSETQRNKGNFPGRFSGRQFSNSRSEMNVSTLELGDSALYLCASSLVGAVNEQFFGPGTRLTVL.

This chain connects TRBV6-4 to TRBJ2-3; D gene unclear. The CDR3 is 15 amino acids. The V gene's germline CDR1 is MRHNA and CDR2 SNTAGT. V shed 0 bases and J shed 3 bases, with 10 bases lying between them. CDR3 in amino acids: CASSDSQAGTDTQYF. The CDR3 region has the DNA TGTGCCAGCAGTGACTCGCAGGCCGGAACAGATACGCAGTATTTT.

This sequence joins TRBV30 and TRBJ1-2; tentative D call: TRBD1 (6 bases). Trimming left V 4 bases short and J 8 bases short, with 11 bases between. Germline CDR1 is GTSNPN and CDR2 is SVGIG (reference sequence). This CDR3 region has 11 residues. The CDR3 DNA reads as TGTGCCTGGATTACAGGGTTAGGCTACACCTTC. This codes for CAWITGLGYTF.